One T cell receptor beta chain is described in this entry. This record comes from a study of blood T cell repertoires in COVID-19. Study in general: T cells, B-cell-depleted T cells, or PBMCs supplied cDNA or gDNA.

Two negative PCRs, clearance, or symptom resolution had been documented for recovered Cohort 3 donors. CDR3 size: 15 residues. Deletions cut 1 base from V and 4 bases from J, with 12 bases between. CDR1 is LGHNT, CDR2 FRNRAP, per germline. Methods used by the authors: Researchers report that nucleated cell counts were estimated from reference gene primer amplification. The assay was immunoSEQ multiplex PCR, and TCRdb's table has in-frame clones only and misses some. V, J and clone size were drawn from that table, and D and trimming were deduced from the DNA. Of about 180,000 clones listed, around 80% are singletons.

Sequenced input: PBMCs or T cells enriched from blood (not recorded which). The origin of this receptor is a woman between 50 and 59 years old who had recovered from COVID-19. The chain links TRBV12-5 to TRBJ2-3; no firm D call. The CDR3 loop reads CASGLGVLLSDTQYF. CDR3 nucleotides: TGTGCTAGTGGTTTGGGAGTGTTGTTATCAGATACGCAGTATTTT.